This paragraph covers one T cell receptor (beta chain) sequence. Its antigen is unidentified. The data are from a study of cytomegalovirus exposure and HLA in healthy donors. Study results and limitations: Reports credit the classifier with highly specific, highly sensitive diagnosis of cytomegalovirus status.

The repertoire was sequenced with immunoSEQ multiplex PCR; TCRdb's copy has only in-frame clones and lacks some. The table shows around 160,000 clones, with more than 70% occurring only once. V lost 5 bases and J lost 0; bases outside the gene matches: 3. Germline V lookup: CDR1 SQVTM, CDR2 ANQGSEA. CDR3 size: 14 residues. The sequenced sample consisted of PBMCs. The V call is TRBV29-1, the J call TRBJ2-2; TRBD1 matches at 7 bases. This receptor was obtained from a young man in good health and CMV-seronegative. The CDR3 DNA sequence: TGCAGCGTTCTAGGGACAGCGAACACCGGGGAGCTGTTTTTT. The encoded protein is CSVLGTANTGELFF.